The sequence of this T cell receptor (beta chain) was determined in a study of CD4 T cells in relation to SARS-CoV-2 and coronaviruses. Across the study: PBMCs were cultured with antigen for nine to eleven days before TCR beta sequencing. Negative control cultures got HIV-1 Nef peptides or no peptide. Crossreactive spike epitopes shared across donors were mapped to their HLA restriction.

Germline CDR1 SGHNT, CDR2 YYREEE (reference sequence). This CDR3 region has 13 residues. Trimming took 10 bases from V and 4 from J; bases not matched to a gene: 6. The unexposed donors gave CD4+ T cells in about 2010-2019, prior to COVID-19. Isolation of CD4+ T cells took place after roughly nine days in culture. Method: immunoSEQ multiplex PCR; TCRdb's copy keeps in-frame clones and lacks some. The sample contains 26,000 or so clones, 74% of which appear only once. As concerns this clone: No antigen is known for it.

This TCR was sampled from a human donor in good health. Sequenced material: CD4+ T cells from PBMCs, cultured in vitro. The chain is built from TRBV5-4 and TRBJ1-2; 11 bases map to TRBD1. For the CDR3, the DNA is TGTGCCTTAGGACAGGGGGCTGCCTATGGCTACACCTTC. Translation gives CALGQGAAYGYTF. Drawing the rest from reference TRBV5-4 and TRBJ1-2, the complete variable domain is ETGVTQSPTHLIKTRGQQVTLRCSSQSGHNTVSWYQQALGQGPQFIFQYYREEENGRGNFPPRFSGLQFPNYSSELNVNALELDDSALYLCALGQGAAYGYTFGSGTRLTVV.